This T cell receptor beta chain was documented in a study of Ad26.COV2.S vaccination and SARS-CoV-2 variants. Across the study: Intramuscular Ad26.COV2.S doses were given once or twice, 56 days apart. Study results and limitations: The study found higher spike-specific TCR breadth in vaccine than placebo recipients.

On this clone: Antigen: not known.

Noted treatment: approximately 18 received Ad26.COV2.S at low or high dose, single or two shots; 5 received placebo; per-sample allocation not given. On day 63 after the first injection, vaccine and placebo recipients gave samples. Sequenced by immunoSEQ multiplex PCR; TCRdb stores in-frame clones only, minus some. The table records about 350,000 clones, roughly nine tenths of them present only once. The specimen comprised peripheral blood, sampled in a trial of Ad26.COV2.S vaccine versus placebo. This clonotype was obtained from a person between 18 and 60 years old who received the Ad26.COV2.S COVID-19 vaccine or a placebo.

In DNA form, the CDR3 reads TGTGCCAGCAGCTTAGATAATGAGGAGCAGTTCTTC. Translation gives CASSLDNEEQFF. The chain employs TRBV11-3 and TRBJ2-1; no clear D gene. Germline CDR1 is SGHNT and CDR2 is YENEEA. This CDR3 is built from 12 residues. V was trimmed by 0 bases and J by 10 bases, leaving 7 bases between them.